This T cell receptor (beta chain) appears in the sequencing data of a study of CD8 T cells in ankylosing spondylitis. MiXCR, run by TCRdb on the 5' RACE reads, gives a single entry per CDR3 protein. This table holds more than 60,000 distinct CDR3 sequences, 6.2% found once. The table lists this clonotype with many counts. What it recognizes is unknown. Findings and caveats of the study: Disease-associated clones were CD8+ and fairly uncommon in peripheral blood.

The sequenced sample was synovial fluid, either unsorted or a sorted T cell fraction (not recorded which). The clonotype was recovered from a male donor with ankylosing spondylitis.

This chain's CDR3 is CSVAVTGRANQPQHF. DNA for the CDR3: TGCAGCGTTGCTGTGACAGGTAGGGCCAATCAGCCCCAGCATTTT. This chain uses TRBV29-1 with TRBJ1-5; tentative D call: TRBD1 (6 bases). Trimming stripped 4 bases from V and 3 bases from J, with 16 bases between. The CDR3 is 15 residues long. CDR1 is SQVTM and CDR2 is ANQGSEA in the germline V gene. The full variable domain, with the rest looked up from reference TRBV29-1 and TRBJ1-5, is SAVISQKPSRDICQRGTSLTIQCQVDSQVTMMFWYRQQPGQSLTLIATANQGSEATYESGFVIDKFPISRPNLTFSTLTVSNMSPEDSSIYLCSVAVTGRANQPQHFGDGTRLSIL.